These 23 T cell receptor beta chains were sequenced from one sample in a study of T cell responses to AZD1222 COVID-19 vaccine. Sequencing used immunoSEQ multiplex PCR; TCRdb keeps in-frame clones, though not all of them. The sample carries fewer than 150,000 clones, nearly 90% recorded once. The sample consisted of peripheral blood, taken 28 days after the second AZD1222 dose. These receptors were taken from an adult who received the AZD1222 COVID-19 vaccine.

The V call is TRBV3-1 (or the pseudogene TRBV3-2), the J call TRBJ2-5, with D possibly being TRBD1 (6 bases). The CDR3 is 14 residues long. Trimming took off 2 bases at V and 5 bases at J, with 12 bases between the two ends. Germline V gene lookup returns CDR1 LGHDT and CDR2 YNNKEL (reference sequence). The CDR3 region is CASSQPGHLETQYF. For the CDR3, the DNA is TGTGCCAGCAGCCAACCGGGACACCTTGAGACCCAGTACTTC.

This sequence joins TRBV27 and TRBJ1-2, with a tentative D call TRBD1 (5 bases). The CDR3 totals 12 residues. Germline V CDR1 and CDR2: MNHEY, SMNVEV (reference sequence). Trimming took 2 bases from V and 4 from J, leaving 5 bases between them. As DNA, the CDR3 is TGTGCCAGCAGTTTACAGGGCTATGGCTACACCTTC. The encoded protein is CASSLQGYGYTF.

The rearrangement uses TRBV3-1 (or the pseudogene TRBV3-2) and TRBJ1-2; TRBD1 matches at 8 bases. Trimming took 4 bases from V and 1 from J; bases not matched to a gene: 2. The germline V gene has CDR1 LGHDT and CDR2 YNNKEL (reference sequence). CDR3 size: 14 residues. CDR3 coding DNA: TGTGCCAGCAGCCCGACAGGGGATAACTATGGCTACACCTTC. Amino acid sequence: CASSPTGDNYGYTF.

The J gene is TRBJ2-3, the V gene TRBV30, with D unclear. V lost 2 bases, J lost 2 bases, and 8 bases lay in between. This CDR3 is built from 13 residues. Looked up from germline, CDR1 is GTSNPN and CDR2 is SVGIG (reference sequence). CDR3 coding DNA: TGTGCCTGGAGTAATCCCAACACAGATACGCAGTATTTT. Translating it yields CAWSNPNTDTQYF.

This chain links TRBV15 with TRBJ1-1, with unresolved D. The germline V gene encodes CDR1 LNHNV and CDR2 YYDKDF (reference sequence). The CDR3 extends over 15 amino acids. Trimming left V 4 bases short and J 4 bases short, with 16 bases between. CDR3 region: CATSNGLMASTEAFF. For the CDR3, the DNA is TGTGCCACCAGCAACGGTCTTATGGCGAGCACTGAAGCTTTCTTT.

The J gene is TRBJ2-2, the V gene TRBV2; 11 bases agree with TRBD1. Germline values: CDR1 SNHLY, CDR2 FYNNEI. CDR3 size: 18 residues. V lost 8 bases and J lost 6; bases outside the gene matches: 17. In DNA, the CDR3 is TGTGCCAGCGGTTACGCCTTGGGGACAGGGGGTCATGCCGGGGAGCTGTTTTTT. Its translation is CASGYALGTGGHAGELFF.

This clone has a single count. The genes are TRBV19 and TRBJ1-5, with D unclear. V was cut by 7 bases and J by 1 base, with 11 bases left in between. This CDR3 is 14 amino acids long. Germline lookup yields CDR1 LNHDA and CDR2 SQIVND (reference sequence). CDR3 loop: CASTSTASNQPQHF. The CDR3, as DNA: TGTGCCAGTACTTCTACAGCCAGCAATCAGCCCCAGCATTTT.

The chain couples TRBV18 to TRBJ2-3; perhaps TRBD2 as D (5 bases). V was cut by 4 bases and J by 2 bases, with 10 bases left in between. Germline CDR1 is KGHSH and CDR2 is LQKENI. There are 14 residues in the CDR3. In DNA form, the CDR3 reads TGTGCCAGCTCACAAGCGGAGAACACAGATACGCAGTATTTT. Translation gives CASSQAENTDTQYF.

The chain links TRBV12-3 or TRBV12-4 to TRBJ1-2; D is unclear. The CDR3 covers 12 residues. Between the trimmed V and J ends, which lost 0 bases and 7 bases, there was a span of 6 bases. This chain's CDR3 is CASSLAKIGYTF. As DNA, the CDR3 is TGTGCCAGCAGTTTAGCGAAAATTGGCTACACCTTC.

This chain links TRBV6-5 with TRBJ2-1; D call uncertain. V lost 2 bases, J lost 7 bases, and 15 bases lay in between. Germline V gene data show CDR1 as MNHEY and CDR2 as SVGAGI. The CDR3 totals 15 residues. The CDR3 sequence: CASSYGGPGRNEQFF. In DNA, the CDR3 is TGTGCCAGCAGTTACGGTGGCCCCGGCCGGAATGAGCAGTTCTTC.

The chain has TRBV7-8 and TRBJ1-5; 7 bases fit TRBD1. The V gene's germline CDR1 is SGHVS and CDR2 FQNEAQ. The CDR3 length is 16 residues. The ends lost 3 bases at V and 0 bases at J; junction bases unmatched: 5. This chain's CDR3 is CASSFDRVYSNQPQHF. The DNA for the CDR3 is TGTGCCAGCAGCTTTGACAGGGTCTATAGCAATCAGCCCCAGCATTTT.

The rearrangement links TRBV18 to TRBJ1-5; a weak D match, TRBD1 (6 bases). Per germline, CDR1 KGHSH and CDR2 LQKENI. V lost 6 bases and J lost 3, with 18 bases in between. This CDR3 region has 16 residues. The CDR3 region is CASSGLGARDNQPQHF. The CDR3 region has the DNA TGTGCCAGCTCCGGGCTGGGGGCGAGGGACAATCAGCCCCAGCATTTT.

The chain links TRBV29-1 to TRBJ2-1; TRBD2 matches 10 bases. Germline-derived CDR1 and CDR2 are SQVTM and ANQGSEA. V was pared by 3 bases and J by 0 bases, with 8 bases of the junction left unmatched. This CDR3 is 17 amino acids long. The CDR3 is CSVDGLAGVSSYNEQFF. In DNA, the CDR3 is TGCAGCGTTGATGGTCTAGCGGGGGTGAGCTCCTACAATGAGCAGTTCTTC.

This rearrangement joins TRBV5-1 to TRBJ1-1; no reliable D call. CDR3 length: 12 amino acids. The ends were cut back, 0 bases at V and 2 bases at J, with 2 bases in the middle. CDR1 SGHRS and CDR2 YFSETQ come from the germline V gene. Here the CDR3 reads CASSLDNTEAFF. CDR3 DNA: TGCGCCAGCAGCTTGGATAACACTGAAGCTTTCTTT.

A few counts support this clone. V usage is TRBV11-2 and J usage is TRBJ2-7; either TRBD1 or TRBD2 may fit D (5 bases each). The V end lost 0 bases, the J end lost 6 bases, and 15 bases lay between the germline ends. Germline values: CDR1 SGHAT, CDR2 FQNNGV. The CDR3 extends over 15 amino acids. The CDR3 DNA follows: TGTGCCAGCAGCTTAGATGGGGATGGGGGTAGCGAGCAGTACTTC. Translating gives CASSLDGDGGSEQYF.

The rearrangement links TRBV6-5 to TRBJ2-7; 9 bases map to TRBD1. The CDR3 spans 14 residues. Germline CDR1 reads MNHEY; CDR2 reads SVGAGI. Losses at the gene ends were 2 bases for V and 6 bases for J; bases not matched to a gene: 5. CDR3 amino acids: CASSYGQGKPEQYF. The CDR3 nucleotides are TGTGCCAGCAGTTACGGACAGGGGAAACCCGAGCAGTACTTC.

V gene TRBV5-6 combines with J gene TRBJ1-1; D gene uncertain. The CDR3 has 16 residues. From germline, CDR1 is SGHDT and CDR2 YYEEEE. V was trimmed by 0 bases and J by 0 bases, leaving 12 bases between them. The CDR3: CASSLEGGHMNTEAFF. CDR3 in DNA: TGTGCCAGCAGCTTGGAGGGCGGGCACATGAACACTGAAGCTTTCTTT.

V gene TRBV28 combines with J gene TRBJ1-1; weak D call: TRBD1 (5 bases). V was cut by 7 bases and J by 5 bases, with 14 bases left in between. The CDR3 totals 13 residues. Germline lookup yields CDR1 MDHEN and CDR2 SYDVKM. In DNA, the CDR3 is TGTGCCAGCACCCCCCATGGGGGGACTGAAGCTTTCTTT. As protein: CASTPHGGTEAFF.

The chain combines TRBV12-2 with TRBJ1-5. TRBV12-2 is reported as a pseudogene. The CDR3 runs 18 residues. The CDR3 coding sequence is TGTGCAAGTCGCTTCCCAAGAGGTCCTTCCCTACTAGATCAGCCCCAGCATTTT. Protein product: CASRFPRGPSLLDQPQHF.

This clone was recorded only once. The gene calls are TRBV11-3 and TRBJ2-4, with a tentative D call TRBD1 (6 bases). Deletions cut 1 base from V and 1 base from J, with 11 bases between. Germline-derived CDR1 and CDR2 are SGHNT and YENEEA. CDR3 length: 16 amino acids. The CDR3 nucleotides are TGTGCCAGCAGCTTAGGTCCGCAGGGGGCCAAAAACATTCAGTACTTC. Translating gives CASSLGPQGAKNIQYF.

The gene calls are TRBV19 and TRBJ2-4; D uncertain. CDR1 and CDR2 (germline): LNHDA, SQIVND (reference sequence). V lost 6 bases and J lost 5, with 14 bases in between. The CDR3 is 14 amino acids. CDR3 protein: CASSPFVWENIQYF. Written as DNA, the CDR3 is TGTGCCAGTAGCCCCTTCGTATGGGAAAACATTCAGTACTTC.

J is TRBJ1-1 and V is TRBV5-1; 7 bases are shared with TRBD1. J gave up 5 bases and V 6 bases, and 10 bases lay outside the gene matches. The CDR3 loop spans 14 amino acids. Germline CDR1 is SGHRS and CDR2 is YFSETQ. CDR3 region: CASTSRGDETEAFF. The CDR3 DNA is TGCGCCAGCACCTCCAGGGGGGATGAGACTGAAGCTTTCTTT.

The chain carries TRBV30 and TRBJ2-5; D may be TRBD2 (5 bases). Germline-derived CDR1 and CDR2 are GTSNPN and SVGIG (reference sequence). Trimming removed 0 bases from V and 4 bases from J, with 12 bases in between. The CDR3 runs 14 residues. The CDR3 loop reads CAWSVHGVGETQYF. DNA of the CDR3: TGTGCCTGGAGTGTACACGGGGTGGGAGAGACCCAGTACTTC.